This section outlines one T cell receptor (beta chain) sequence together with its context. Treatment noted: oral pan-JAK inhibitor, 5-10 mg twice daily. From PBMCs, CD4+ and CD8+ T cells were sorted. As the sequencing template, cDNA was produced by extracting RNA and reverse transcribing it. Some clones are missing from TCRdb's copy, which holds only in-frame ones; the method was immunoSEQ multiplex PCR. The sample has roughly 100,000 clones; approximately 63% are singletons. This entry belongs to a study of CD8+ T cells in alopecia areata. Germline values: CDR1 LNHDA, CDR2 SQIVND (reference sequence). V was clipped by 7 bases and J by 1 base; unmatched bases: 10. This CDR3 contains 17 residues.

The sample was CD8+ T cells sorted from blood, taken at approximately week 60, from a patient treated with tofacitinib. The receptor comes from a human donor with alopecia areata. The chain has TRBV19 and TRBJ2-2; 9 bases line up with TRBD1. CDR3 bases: TGTGCCAGTACGGGAGAAACAGGGGGCCTGAACACCGGGGAGCTGTTTTTT. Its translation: CASTGETGGLNTGELFF.